A single sample gave rise to the 22 T cell receptor beta chains below, sequenced in a study of blood T cell repertoires in COVID-19. The protocol was immunoSEQ multiplex PCR, while the TCRdb copy is restricted to in-frame clones and leaves out a portion. Of 350,000 to 400,000 clones in the sample, around nine tenths were seen once. The sequenced sample was PBMCs or T cells enriched from blood (not recorded which). The receptors were sampled from a woman aged 25 to 39 who had recovered from COVID-19.

The chain uses TRBV30 and TRBJ2-7; tentatively, D is TRBD1 (6 bases). CDR1 and CDR2 from the germline V gene are GTSNPN and SVGIG (reference sequence). The germline V and J ends were trimmed by 2 bases and 0 bases, with 11 bases remaining between them. The CDR3 is 14 residues long. CDR3 in DNA: TGTGCCTGGAGTAGACAGGCCCTCTCCTACGAGCAGTACTTC. Translating gives CAWSRQALSYEQYF.

The table lists this clone with many counts. The chain is built from TRBV4-2 and TRBJ2-5, with TRBD2 matching over 7 bases. J was trimmed by 1 base and V by 1 base; bases with no gene match: 3. Per the germline V gene, CDR1 is LGHNA and CDR2 is YNFKEQ. The CDR3 is 15 residues long. The CDR3 DNA sequence: TGTGCCAGCAGCCAAGTCGGCGGGGGCCAAGAGACCCAGTACTTC. Its protein is CASSQVGGGQETQYF.

The chain uses TRBV7-9 and TRBJ1-5; 7 nucleotides agree with TRBD1. Germline V gives CDR1 SEHNR, CDR2 FQNEAQ (reference sequence). The CDR3 covers 17 residues. J lost 3 bases, V lost 3 bases, and 11 bases had no gene match. CDR3 region: CASSLQAGTADNQPQHF. The CDR3 DNA follows: TGTGCCAGCAGCTTGCAAGCCGGGACAGCGGACAATCAGCCCCAGCATTTT.

The V call is TRBV2, the J call TRBJ2-1; 7 nucleotides match TRBD1. V was clipped by 10 bases and J by 4 bases; unmatched bases: 13. There are 15 residues in the CDR3. Germline V lookup: CDR1 SNHLY, CDR2 FYNNEI. Here the CDR3 reads CANPISGTAYNEQFF. In nucleotides, the CDR3 is TGTGCCAACCCAATTTCCGGGACAGCATACAATGAGCAGTTCTTC.

The chain links TRBV11-2 to TRBJ1-3; no clear D gene. Germline V gene lookup returns CDR1 SGHAT and CDR2 FQNNGV. The CDR3 length is 11 residues. V lost 9 bases, J lost 4 bases, and 7 bases lay in between. The CDR3 here is CASLTGNTIYF. CDR3 coding DNA: TGTGCCAGTCTAACCGGAAACACCATATATTTT.

V and J are TRBV5-1 and TRBJ2-7, with 11 bases matching TRBD2. Trimming at V came to 4 bases and at J to 3 bases, leaving 6 bases not matched to a gene. CDR1 is SGHRS, CDR2 YFSETQ, per germline. This CDR3 has 15 residues. The CDR3 spells CASSPTLAGDYEQYF. The CDR3 nucleotides are TGCGCCAGCAGCCCAACACTAGCGGGAGACTACGAGCAGTACTTC.

J is TRBJ1-1 and V is TRBV27, with 7 bases fitting TRBD1. This CDR3 is built from 14 residues. V shed 5 bases and J 5 bases; nucleotides not matched to a gene: 8. From germline, CDR1 is MNHEY and CDR2 SMNVEV (reference sequence). The CDR3 DNA reads as TGTGCCAGCAGTCCCCGACAGGGAGGTACTGAAGCTTTCTTT. Protein product: CASSPRQGGTEAFF.

Written as DNA, the CDR3 is TGTGCCAGCAGCTTACGGGACACTCCGTACGACTCTGGAAACACCATATATTTT. This codes for CASSLRDTPYDSGNTIYF. V usage is TRBV11-2 and J usage is TRBJ1-3, with D possibly being TRBD1 (6 bases). V gave up 2 bases and J gave up 0 bases, with 17 bases separating them. Germline lookup yields CDR1 SGHAT and CDR2 FQNNGV. The CDR3 totals 18 residues.

This chain connects TRBV7-9 to TRBJ2-6; no firm D call. Per the germline V gene, CDR1 is SEHNR and CDR2 is FQNEAQ (reference sequence). This CDR3 contains 17 residues. Trimming cost V 0 bases and J 0 bases, with 9 bases left between them. CDR3 DNA: TGTGCCAGCAGCTTAGCGGTCTCTAGCTCTGGGGCCAACGTCCTGACTTTC. Encoded protein: CASSLAVSSSGANVLTF.

V usage is TRBV7-9 and J usage is TRBJ1-1; TRBD1 is a possible D gene (5 bases). The germline V and J ends were trimmed by 1 base and 6 bases, with 15 bases remaining between them. This CDR3 comprises 15 residues. Germline V CDR1 and CDR2: SEHNR, FQNEAQ (reference sequence). CDR3 nucleotides: TGTGCCAGCAGCTTAGTAGCCGGGAGCAGGGCTGAAGCTTTCTTT. Its translation: CASSLVAGSRAEAFF.

The chain couples TRBV28 to TRBJ2-2; 7 bases line up with TRBD1. CDR1 and CDR2 from the germline V gene are MDHEN and SYDVKM. Trimming at V came to 2 bases and at J to 5 bases, leaving 11 bases not matched to a gene. The CDR3 runs 17 residues. The CDR3 region has the DNA TGTGCCAGCAGTTTAAACAACGACAGGGTGAGGACCGGGGAGCTGTTTTTT. Residues: CASSLNNDRVRTGELFF.

The V gene is TRBV10-3, the J gene TRBJ2-7; 7 nucleotides align to TRBD2. After removal of 10 bases from V and 5 bases from J, the junction contained 11 bases not matched to a gene. The CDR3 is 13 amino acids. CDR1 is ENHRY and CDR2 is SYGVKD in the germline V gene. The CDR3 DNA reads TGTGCCACCAAAACAGGACTAGGGGACGAGCAGTACTTC. It is translated as CATKTGLGDEQYF.

The genes are TRBV30 and TRBJ1-3; D call uncertain. Trimming shortened V by 0 bases and J by 7 bases, and 10 bases separated the two germline ends. This CDR3 is 13 amino acids long. Germline values: CDR1 GTSNPN, CDR2 SVGIG (reference sequence). The CDR3 sequence: CAWSVLRRNTIYF. CDR3 coding DNA: TGTGCCTGGAGTGTACTACGTCGGAACACCATATATTTT.

CDR3 sequence: CASSSGTRQFF. In nucleotides, the CDR3 is TGTGCCAGCAGCTCGGGGACTAGACAGTTCTTC. The chain recombines TRBV7-9 with TRBJ2-1, with TRBD2 matching 8 bases. Per germline, CDR1 SEHNR and CDR2 FQNEAQ (reference sequence). This CDR3 has 11 residues. Unmatched junction bases numbered 3, after V lost 4 bases and J lost 13 bases.

CDR3 sequence (DNA): TGCGCCAGCAGCTTAAGGACTAGCGGGGACCCTGAGCAGTTCTTC. Protein product: CASSLRTSGDPEQFF. This sequence joins TRBV5-1 and TRBJ2-1, with 12 bases identical to TRBD2. Germline V gene sequence: CDR1 SGHRS, CDR2 YFSETQ. The J segment lost 9 bases and the V segment lost 2 bases, leaving 6 bases of the junction unmatched. The CDR3 sequence is 15 residues long.

This sequence joins TRBV27 and TRBJ2-7, with D perhaps matching TRBD1 (6 bases). In germline, CDR1 is MNHEY, CDR2 SMNVEV (reference sequence). V lost 0 bases and J lost 0, with 12 bases in between. The CDR3 spans 16 residues. The DNA of the CDR3 is TGTGCCAGCAGTTTATCTAGGGGGATTAGCTCCTACGAGCAGTACTTC. This sequence encodes CASSLSRGISSYEQYF.

The chain joins TRBV18 to TRBJ2-7; 7 bases fit TRBD1. V gave up 6 bases and J gave up 2 bases; unmatched junction bases: 4. The CDR3 spans 13 residues. Germline V gene sequence: CDR1 KGHSH, CDR2 LQKENI. The CDR3: CASSTGDTYEQYF. The CDR3, as DNA: TGTGCCAGCTCCACAGGGGACACCTACGAGCAGTACTTC.

A word on this clone: Relative to the germline gene, one junction end is altered; a read error may explain this. CDR3 sequence (DNA): TGCGCCAGCAGCTTCCGGGGTCCGGGAGCCAAATTT. Translating gives CASSFRGPGAKF. This chain uses TRBV5-1 with TRBJ1-3, with D uncertain. Germline V CDR1 and CDR2: SGHRS, YFSETQ. The CDR3 runs to 12 residues.

J is TRBJ2-5 and V is TRBV12-3 or TRBV12-4; unclear D gene. This CDR3 is built from 13 residues. Trimming left V 4 bases short and J 5 bases short, with 11 bases between. The CDR3 coding sequence is TGTGCCAGCAGTTCTTACCGGCGGGAGACCCAGTACTTC. Translated: CASSSYRRETQYF.

The chain uses TRBV3-1 (or the pseudogene TRBV3-2) and TRBJ2-3, with 10 bases fitting TRBD2. The V and J ends lost 0 bases and 4 bases, in that order; junction bases with no gene match: 10. Germline loops: CDR1 LGHDT, CDR2 YNNKEL (reference sequence). The CDR3 sequence is 18 residues long. The CDR3 here is CASSQDGLAGVAPDTQYF. CDR3 sequence (DNA): TGTGCCAGCAGCCAAGACGGGCTAGCGGGAGTTGCTCCAGATACGCAGTATTTT.

The chain employs TRBV6-2 or TRBV6-3 and TRBJ1-6; D ambiguous. V shed 6 bases and J shed 8 bases, with 41 bases lying between them. Germline CDR1 MNHEY, CDR2 SVGEGT. This CDR3 has 23 residues. CDR3 residues: CASSRHYQHASGLYLGPDSPLHF. The CDR3 DNA is TGTGCCAGCAGCCGCCATTACCAACACGCGTCCGGACTTTATCTGGGTCCTGATTCACCCCTCCACTTT.

The V and J genes are TRBV10-3 and TRBJ1-2; D not certain. V lost 11 bases and J lost 4, with 17 bases in between. Germline V gives CDR1 ENHRY, CDR2 SYGVKD. This CDR3 has 13 residues. The CDR3 is CASRDRSPYGYTF. The CDR3 coding sequence is TGTGCCTCCCGGGATAGGAGTCCCTATGGCTACACCTTC.